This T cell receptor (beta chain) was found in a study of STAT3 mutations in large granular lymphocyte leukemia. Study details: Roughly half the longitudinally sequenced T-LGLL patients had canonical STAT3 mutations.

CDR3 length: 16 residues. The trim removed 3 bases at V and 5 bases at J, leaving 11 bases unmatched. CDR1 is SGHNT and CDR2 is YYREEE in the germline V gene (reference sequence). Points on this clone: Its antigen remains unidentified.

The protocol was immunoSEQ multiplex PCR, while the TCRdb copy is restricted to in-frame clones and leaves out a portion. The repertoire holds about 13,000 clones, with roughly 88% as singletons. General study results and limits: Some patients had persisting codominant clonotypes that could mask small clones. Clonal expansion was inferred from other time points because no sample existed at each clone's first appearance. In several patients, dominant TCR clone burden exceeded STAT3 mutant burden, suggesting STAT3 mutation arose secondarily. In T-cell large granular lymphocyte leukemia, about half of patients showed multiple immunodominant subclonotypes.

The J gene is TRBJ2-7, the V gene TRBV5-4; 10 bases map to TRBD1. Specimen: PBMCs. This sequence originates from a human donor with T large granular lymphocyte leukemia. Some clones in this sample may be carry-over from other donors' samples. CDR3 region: CASSSAGDRGLNEQYV. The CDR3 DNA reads TGTGCCAGCAGCTCCGCCGGGGACAGGGGCCTTAACGAGCAGTACGTC.